This T cell receptor beta chain was sequenced in a study of blood T cell repertoires in COVID-19. Study-level background: Samples taken during acute and convalescent COVID-19 were collected in the United States, Italy and Spain. The analysed material was cDNA or gDNA that came from T cells, B-cell-depleted T cells, or PBMCs.

This clone was recorded once. As processed by the authors: Reference gene primers were amplified, and this amplification served to estimate nucleated cell counts. TCRdb keeps only in-frame clones here, not all; method: immunoSEQ multiplex PCR. D and trimming were read from the DNA, whereas the V and J calls and clone size are those reported in that table. This sample has about 59,000 clones; almost 80% occur once, and the top ten carry 10% to 15%. The CDR3 runs to 15 residues. Losses at the gene ends were 0 bases for V and 7 bases for J; bases not matched to a gene: 6. CDR1 is MNHNS and CDR2 is SASEGT in the germline V gene.

This TCR came from a man of 80 years or more with acute or convalescent COVID-19. Sample: peripheral blood. The V and J genes are TRBV6-1 and TRBJ1-5; 7 nucleotides line up with TRBD1. Written as DNA, the CDR3 is TGTGCCAGCAGTGAAGCGCCCAGGGGGGCCCAGCCCCAGCATTTT. Its translation: CASSEAPRGAQPQHF.